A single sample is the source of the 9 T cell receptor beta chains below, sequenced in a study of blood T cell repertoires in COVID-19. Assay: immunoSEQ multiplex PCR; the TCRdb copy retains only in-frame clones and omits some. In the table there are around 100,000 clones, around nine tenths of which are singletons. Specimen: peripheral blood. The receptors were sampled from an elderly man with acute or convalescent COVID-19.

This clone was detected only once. The CDR3 here is CASSSTSGGYNEQFF. The CDR3 DNA reads as TGTGCCAGCAGCTCGACTAGCGGGGGATACAATGAGCAGTTCTTC. The chain recombines TRBV11-3 with TRBJ2-1; TRBD2 agrees at 12 bases. This CDR3 contains 15 residues. Unmatched junction bases numbered 2, after V lost 4 bases and J lost 4 bases. Per the germline V gene, CDR1 is SGHNT and CDR2 is YENEEA.

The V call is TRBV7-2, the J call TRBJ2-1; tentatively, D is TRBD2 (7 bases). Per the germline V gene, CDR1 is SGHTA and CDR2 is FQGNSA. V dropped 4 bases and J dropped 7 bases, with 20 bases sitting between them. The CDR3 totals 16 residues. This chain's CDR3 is CASSYLGGSSGNEQFF. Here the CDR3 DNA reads TGTGCCAGCAGCTACCTAGGGGGGTCTAGCGGAAATGAGCAGTTCTTC.

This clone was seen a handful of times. This CDR3 reads CASSGGTSGLDNEQFF. In DNA, the CDR3 is TGTGCCAGCAGCGGGGGGACTAGCGGATTAGACAATGAGCAGTTCTTC. V gene TRBV7-8 combines with J gene TRBJ2-1, with 11 bases that match TRBD2. The V gene end was trimmed by 5 bases and the J gene end by 5 bases; junction bases not matched to a gene: 8. The CDR3 extends over 16 amino acids. From germline, CDR1 is SGHVS and CDR2 FQNEAQ.

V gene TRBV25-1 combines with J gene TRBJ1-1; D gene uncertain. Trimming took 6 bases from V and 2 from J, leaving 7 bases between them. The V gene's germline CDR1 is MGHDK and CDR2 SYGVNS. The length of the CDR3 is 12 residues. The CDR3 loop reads CASRAGNTEAFF. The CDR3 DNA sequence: TGTGCCAGCAGAGCAGGAAACACTGAAGCTTTCTTT.

This CDR3 reads CASSVPSGVQETQYF. The CDR3 nucleotides are TGTGCCAGCAGTGTTCCTAGCGGGGTTCAAGAGACCCAGTACTTC. V usage is TRBV2 and J usage is TRBJ2-5; TRBD2 agrees at 9 bases. J gave up 2 bases and V 4 bases, and 5 bases lay outside the gene matches. Germline V gives CDR1 SNHLY, CDR2 FYNNEI. The CDR3 has 15 amino acids.

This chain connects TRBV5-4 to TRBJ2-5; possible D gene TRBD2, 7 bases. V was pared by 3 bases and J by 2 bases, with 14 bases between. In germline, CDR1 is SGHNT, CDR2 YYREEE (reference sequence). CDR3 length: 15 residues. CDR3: CASSWGRERQETQYF. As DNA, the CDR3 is TGTGCCAGCAGCTGGGGGCGGGAGCGGCAAGAGACCCAGTACTTC.

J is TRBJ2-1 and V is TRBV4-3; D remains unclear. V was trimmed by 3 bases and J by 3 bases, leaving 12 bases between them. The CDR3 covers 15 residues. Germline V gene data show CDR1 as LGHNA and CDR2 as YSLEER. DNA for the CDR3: TGCGCCAGCAGCCACGACTGGTACGACTACAATGAGCAGTTCTTC. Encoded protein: CASSHDWYDYNEQFF.

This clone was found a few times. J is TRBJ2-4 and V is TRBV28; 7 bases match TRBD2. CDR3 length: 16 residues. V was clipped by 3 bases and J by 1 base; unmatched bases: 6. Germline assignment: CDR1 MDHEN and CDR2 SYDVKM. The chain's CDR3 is CASSFWAGVAKNIQYF. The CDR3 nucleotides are TGTGCCAGCAGTTTTTGGGCGGGAGTGGCCAAAAACATTCAGTACTTC.

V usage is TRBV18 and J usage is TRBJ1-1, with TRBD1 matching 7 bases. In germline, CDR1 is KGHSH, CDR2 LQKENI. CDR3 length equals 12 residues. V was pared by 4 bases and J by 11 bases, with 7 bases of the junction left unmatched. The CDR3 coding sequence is TGTGCCAGCTCACGAGTCGAGGGGGCCGCTTTCTTT. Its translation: CASSRVEGAAFF.